These 17 T cell receptor beta chains originate from one sample sequenced in a study of blood T cell repertoires in COVID-19. TCRdb's table, derived via immunoSEQ multiplex PCR, lists solely in-frame clones and lacks some. This sample carries about 270,000 clones, roughly 86% of them seen once, and the ten largest clones take roughly 9.8%. The sequenced sample was peripheral blood. The receptor set was obtained from a man in his forties or fifties who had recovered from COVID-19.

This clone was seen more than once but under ten times. V gene TRBV10-3 combines with J gene TRBJ1-1; D perhaps matches TRBD1 (6 bases). This CDR3 has 13 amino acids. V was clipped by 7 bases and J by 3 bases, with 12 bases between them. Germline assignment: CDR1 ENHRY and CDR2 SYGVKD. This CDR3 reads CAIMGRGDTEAFF. DNA for the CDR3: TGTGCCATCATGGGCAGGGGTGACACTGAAGCTTTCTTT.

The chain is built from TRBV18 and TRBJ1-3, with TRBD1 matching over 8 bases. Germline V gene data show CDR1 as KGHSH and CDR2 as LQKENI. V was pared by 3 bases and J by 3 bases, with 7 bases of the junction left unmatched. This CDR3 is 16 amino acids long. In DNA, the CDR3 is TGTGCCAGCTCACCTGTGCAGGGGGCTTATGGAAACACCATATATTTT. It encodes CASSPVQGAYGNTIYF.

This clone was recorded once. Here the CDR3 DNA reads TGCGCCAGCAGTCGTCCGGGACTAGCGGGAGTAGGAACCGGGGAGCTGTTTTTT. Translation: CASSRPGLAGVGTGELFF. V gene TRBV5-1 combines with J gene TRBJ2-2, with 14 bases matching TRBD2. The CDR3 is 18 residues long. CDR1 SGHRS and CDR2 YFSETQ come from the germline V gene. The trim removed 5 bases at V and 5 bases at J, leaving 11 bases unmatched.

The V call is TRBV6-5, the J call TRBJ2-7, with D possibly matching TRBD1 (5 bases). The V end lost 3 bases, the J end lost 6 bases, and 9 bases lay between the germline ends. The CDR3 length is 12 residues. CDR1 and CDR2 (germline): MNHEY, SVGAGI. CDR3 protein: CASSYRQGEQYF. The DNA of the CDR3 is TGTGCCAGCAGTTATAGGCAGGGCGAGCAGTACTTC.

This sequence joins TRBV29-1 and TRBJ1-2; D gene uncertain. Germline values: CDR1 SQVTM, CDR2 ANQGSEA. The CDR3 extends over 14 amino acids. The germline V and J ends were trimmed by 6 bases and 2 bases, with 16 bases remaining between them. The CDR3 loop is CSVAPRLVNYGYTF. The CDR3 nucleotides read TGCAGCGTGGCACCCAGACTCGTAAACTATGGCTACACCTTC.

This clone was picked up one time. The rearrangement uses TRBV25-1 and TRBJ2-7; 8 bases map to TRBD2. V trimming: 7 bases; J trimming: 7 bases; junction bases outside the gene matches: 3. The V gene's germline CDR1 is MGHDK and CDR2 SYGVNS. This CDR3 is 11 amino acids long. DNA of the CDR3: TGTGCCAGCATGGGGACTAGTGAGCAGTACTTC. Amino acids: CASMGTSEQYF.

This chain uses TRBV11-2 with TRBJ2-7; D perhaps matches TRBD2 (5 bases). Germline-derived CDR1 and CDR2 are SGHAT and FQNNGV. The CDR3 runs to 15 residues. V gave up 0 bases and J gave up 1 base, with 10 bases separating them. CDR3 sequence (DNA): TGTGCCAGCAGCTTAGAGGGTCGGGGTTCCTACGAGCAGTACTTC. Its translation is CASSLEGRGSYEQYF.

This clone was recorded only once. This chain links TRBV6-5 with TRBJ2-3; TRBD2 aligns across 15 bases. The CDR3 contains 14 residues. Germline V gene data show CDR1 as MNHEY and CDR2 as SVGAGI. V shed 6 bases, J shed 8 bases, and the junction held 3 bases outside the gene matches. Here the CDR3 DNA reads TGTGCCAGCAGGGCGGGACTAGCGGGAGGTACGCAGTATTTT. Its protein product is CASRAGLAGGTQYF.

V gene TRBV27 combines with J gene TRBJ1-4, with D possibly being TRBD1 (6 bases). The CDR3 is made up of 16 amino acids. Deletions cut 10 bases from V and 1 base from J, with 19 bases between. Germline CDR1 reads MNHEY; CDR2 reads SMNVEV (reference sequence). The CDR3 reads CATKGEGARTNEKLFF. The DNA of the CDR3 is TGTGCCACCAAGGGGGAAGGGGCACGAACTAATGAAAAACTGTTTTTT.

This sequence joins TRBV4-1 and TRBJ1-4; 9 nucleotides agree with TRBD1. The V and J ends lost 1 base and 6 bases, in that order; junction bases with no gene match: 18. Germline CDR1 and CDR2: MGHRA and YSYEKL. The CDR3 extends over 20 amino acids. CDR3 DNA sequence: TGCGCCAGCAGCCAAGTAATTCCGGGACAGGGCTCTTGGCGGCATGAAAAACTGTTTTTT. Amino acids: CASSQVIPGQGSWRHEKLFF.

This clone was seen a handful of times. This chain links TRBV5-1 with TRBJ2-7; D gene ambiguous. Trimming stripped 0 bases from V and 1 base from J, with 11 bases between. This CDR3 is 15 amino acids long. The germline CDR1 and CDR2 sequences are SGHRS and YFSETQ. The CDR3, as DNA: TGCGCCAGCAGCTTGGCCCCGGTGATGTCCTACGAGCAGTACTTC. It specifies CASSLAPVMSYEQYF.

This clone occurred a few times. This chain connects TRBV5-3 to TRBJ2-1; 8 bases map to TRBD2. TRBV5-3 is known as an ORF, though its function is uncertain. After removal of 2 bases from V and 14 bases from J, the junction contained 18 bases not matched to a gene. This CDR3 region has 16 residues. The CDR3 region is CARSFGEAGAGEEEFF. CDR3 DNA sequence: TGTGCCAGAAGCTTCGGTGAAGCGGGGGCAGGGGAAGAAGAGTTCTTC.

The chain links TRBV9 to TRBJ2-3; 12 bases fit TRBD2. The germline V gene encodes CDR1 SGDLS and CDR2 YYNGEE. J gave up 0 bases and V 4 bases, and 6 bases lay outside the gene matches. The CDR3 spans 17 residues. This chain's CDR3 is CASSPSGGAPSTDTQYF. The CDR3 DNA is TGTGCCAGCAGCCCTAGCGGGGGGGCCCCTAGCACAGATACGCAGTATTTT.

The rearrangement links TRBV7-2 to TRBJ2-2, with D possibly being TRBD2 (5 bases). The CDR3 sequence is 15 residues long. Germline loops: CDR1 SGHTA, CDR2 FQGNSA. Trimming removed 1 base from V and 5 bases from J, with 11 bases in between. CDR3 sequence reads: CASSLVLTGTGELFF. CDR3 bases: TGTGCCAGCAGCTTAGTGCTTACGGGGACCGGGGAGCTGTTTTTT.

DNA of the CDR3: TGTGCCTGGAGTGTACAGGCAGGGATCATAGACACCATATATTTT. It yields the protein CAWSVQAGIIDTIYF. The gene calls are TRBV30 and TRBJ1-3; a possible D gene is TRBD1 (5 bases). This CDR3 is 15 amino acids long. V was trimmed by 0 bases and J by 8 bases, leaving 17 bases between them. Germline V gives CDR1 GTSNPN, CDR2 SVGIG (reference sequence).

This chain connects TRBV9 to TRBJ1-3, with D perhaps TRBD1 (6 bases). V was trimmed by 3 bases and J by 0 bases, leaving 13 bases between them. Germline V lookup: CDR1 SGDLS, CDR2 YYNGEE. The CDR3 consists of 16 residues. The CDR3 loop reads CASSATGVNSGNTIYF. CDR3 nucleotide sequence: TGTGCCAGCAGCGCGACAGGCGTTAACTCTGGAAACACCATATATTTT.

This clone was found a few times. This chain joins TRBV7-9 and TRBJ2-1; 8 bases align to TRBD2. This CDR3 contains 16 residues. Germline V gene data show CDR1 as SEHNR and CDR2 as FQNEAQ (reference sequence). V dropped 0 bases and J dropped 5; count of bases not matched to a gene: 6. The CDR3 protein is CASSLAGSGGHNEQFF. The CDR3 DNA reads TGTGCCAGCAGCTTAGCGGGCAGCGGGGGCCACAATGAGCAGTTCTTC.